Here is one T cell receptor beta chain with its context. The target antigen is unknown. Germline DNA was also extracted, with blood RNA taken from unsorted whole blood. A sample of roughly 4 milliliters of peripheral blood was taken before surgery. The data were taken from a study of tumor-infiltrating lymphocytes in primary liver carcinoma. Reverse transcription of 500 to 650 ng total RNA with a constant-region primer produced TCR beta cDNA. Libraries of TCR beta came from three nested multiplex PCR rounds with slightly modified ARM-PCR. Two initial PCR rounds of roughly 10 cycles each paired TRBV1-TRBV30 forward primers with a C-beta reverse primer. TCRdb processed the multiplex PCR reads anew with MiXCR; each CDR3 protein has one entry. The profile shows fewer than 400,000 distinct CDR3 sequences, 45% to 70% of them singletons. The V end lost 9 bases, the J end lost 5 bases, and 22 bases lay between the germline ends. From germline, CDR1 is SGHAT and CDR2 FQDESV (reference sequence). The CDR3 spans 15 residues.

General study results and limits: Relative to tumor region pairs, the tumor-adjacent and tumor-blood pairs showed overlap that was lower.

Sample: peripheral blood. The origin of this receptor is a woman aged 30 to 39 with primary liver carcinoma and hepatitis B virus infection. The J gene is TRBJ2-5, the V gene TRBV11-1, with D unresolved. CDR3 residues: CASRLGSPVVETQYF. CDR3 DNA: TGTGCCAGTCGCTTAGGGTCCCCCGTAGTGGAGACCCAGTACTTC.